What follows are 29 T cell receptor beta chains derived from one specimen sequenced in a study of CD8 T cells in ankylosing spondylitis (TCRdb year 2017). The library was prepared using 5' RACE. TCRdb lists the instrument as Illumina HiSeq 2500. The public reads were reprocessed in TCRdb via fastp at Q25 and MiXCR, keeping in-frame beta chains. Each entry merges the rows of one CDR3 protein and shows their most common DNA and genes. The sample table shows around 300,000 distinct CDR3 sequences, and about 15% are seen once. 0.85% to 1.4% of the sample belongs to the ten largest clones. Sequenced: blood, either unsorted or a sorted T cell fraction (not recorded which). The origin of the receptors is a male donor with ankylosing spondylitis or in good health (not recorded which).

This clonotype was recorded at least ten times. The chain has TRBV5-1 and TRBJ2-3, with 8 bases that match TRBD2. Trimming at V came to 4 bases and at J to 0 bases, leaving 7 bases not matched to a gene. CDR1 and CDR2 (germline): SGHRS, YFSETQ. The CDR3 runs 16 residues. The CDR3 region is CASSTGASGSTDTQYF. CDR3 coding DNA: TGCGCCAGCAGCACTGGAGCTAGCGGGAGCACAGATACGCAGTATTTT.

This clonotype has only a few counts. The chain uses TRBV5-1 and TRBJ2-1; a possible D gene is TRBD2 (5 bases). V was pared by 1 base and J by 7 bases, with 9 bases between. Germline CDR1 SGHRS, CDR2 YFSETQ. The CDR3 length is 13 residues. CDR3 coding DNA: TGCGCCAGCAGCTTGAGGACTTCAAATGAGCAGTTCTTC. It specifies CASSLRTSNEQFF.

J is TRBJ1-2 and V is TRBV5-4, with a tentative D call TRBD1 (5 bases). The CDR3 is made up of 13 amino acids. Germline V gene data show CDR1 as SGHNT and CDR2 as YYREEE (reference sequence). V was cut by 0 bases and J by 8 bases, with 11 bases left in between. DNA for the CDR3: TGTGCCAGCAGCTTGGAGGCGGGGGTAGGCTACACCTTC. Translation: CASSLEAGVGYTF.

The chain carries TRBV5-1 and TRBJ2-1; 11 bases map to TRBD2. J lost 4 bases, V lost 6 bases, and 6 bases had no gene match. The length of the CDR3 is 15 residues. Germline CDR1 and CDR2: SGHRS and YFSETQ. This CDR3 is CASTPGTSGYNEQFF. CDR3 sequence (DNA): TGCGCCAGCACCCCTGGGACTAGCGGTTACAATGAGCAGTTCTTC.

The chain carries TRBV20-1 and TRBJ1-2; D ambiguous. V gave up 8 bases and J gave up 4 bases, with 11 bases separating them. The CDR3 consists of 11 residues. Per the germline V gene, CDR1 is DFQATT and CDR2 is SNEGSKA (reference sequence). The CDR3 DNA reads TGCAGTCCGAACCTAGGCTATGGCTACACCTTC. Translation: CSPNLGYGYTF.

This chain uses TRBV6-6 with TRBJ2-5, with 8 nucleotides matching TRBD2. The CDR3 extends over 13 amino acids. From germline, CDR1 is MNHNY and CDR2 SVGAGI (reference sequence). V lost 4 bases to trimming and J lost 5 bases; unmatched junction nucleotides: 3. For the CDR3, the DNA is TGTGCCAGCAGTTCCGTAGCGGGGGAGACCCAGTACTTC. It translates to CASSSVAGETQYF.

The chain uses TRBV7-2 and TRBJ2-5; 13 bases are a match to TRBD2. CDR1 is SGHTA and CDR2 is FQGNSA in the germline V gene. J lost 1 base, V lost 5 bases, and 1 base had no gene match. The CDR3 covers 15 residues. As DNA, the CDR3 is TGTGCCAGCAGCCGGACTAGCGGGGGCCAAGAGACCCAGTACTTC. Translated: CASSRTSGGQETQYF.

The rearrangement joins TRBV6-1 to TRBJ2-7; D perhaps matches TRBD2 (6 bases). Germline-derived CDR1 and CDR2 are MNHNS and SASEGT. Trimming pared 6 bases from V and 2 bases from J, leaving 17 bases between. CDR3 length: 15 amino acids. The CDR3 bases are TGTGCCAGCAGGCCCTCCGGGACTGGGGCCTACGAGCAGTACTTC. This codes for CASRPSGTGAYEQYF.

The CDR3: CATSRKTSGITRTSYNEQFF. The CDR3 DNA is TGTGCCACCAGCAGGAAGACTAGCGGGATCACTAGGACCTCCTACAATGAGCAGTTCTTC. V is TRBV15 and J is TRBJ2-1; 11 bases map to TRBD2. The V gene's germline CDR1 is LNHNV and CDR2 YYDKDF (reference sequence). The CDR3 consists of 20 residues. Germline trimming cut 3 bases from V and 0 bases from J; bases unmatched to any gene: 13.

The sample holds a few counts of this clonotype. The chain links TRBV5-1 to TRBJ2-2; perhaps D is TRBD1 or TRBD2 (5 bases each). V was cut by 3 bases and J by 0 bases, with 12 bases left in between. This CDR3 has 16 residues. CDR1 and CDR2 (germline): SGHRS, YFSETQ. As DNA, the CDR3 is TGCGCCAGCAGCTGGACCGGGACGGCGAACACCGGGGAGCTGTTTTTT. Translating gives CASSWTGTANTGELFF.

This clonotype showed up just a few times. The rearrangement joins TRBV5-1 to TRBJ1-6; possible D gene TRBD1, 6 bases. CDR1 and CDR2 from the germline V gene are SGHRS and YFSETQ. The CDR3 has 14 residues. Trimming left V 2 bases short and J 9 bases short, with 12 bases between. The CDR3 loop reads CASSLDRSPSPLHF. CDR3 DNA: TGCGCCAGCAGCTTAGACAGGTCCCCTTCACCCCTCCACTTT.

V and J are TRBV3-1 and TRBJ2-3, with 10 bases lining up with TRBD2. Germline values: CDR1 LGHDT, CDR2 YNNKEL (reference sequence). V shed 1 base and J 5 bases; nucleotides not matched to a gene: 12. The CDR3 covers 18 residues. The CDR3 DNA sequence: TGTGCCAGCAGCCAAGTGCCGAGAGCTAGCGGGAGTCAAGATACGCAGTATTTT. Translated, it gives CASSQVPRASGSQDTQYF.

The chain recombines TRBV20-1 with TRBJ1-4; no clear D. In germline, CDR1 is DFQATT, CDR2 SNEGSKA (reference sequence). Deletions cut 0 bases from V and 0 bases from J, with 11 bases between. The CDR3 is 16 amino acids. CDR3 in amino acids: CSARDIGRATNEKLFF. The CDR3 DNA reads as TGCAGTGCTAGAGATATAGGACGAGCAACTAATGAAAAACTGTTTTTT.

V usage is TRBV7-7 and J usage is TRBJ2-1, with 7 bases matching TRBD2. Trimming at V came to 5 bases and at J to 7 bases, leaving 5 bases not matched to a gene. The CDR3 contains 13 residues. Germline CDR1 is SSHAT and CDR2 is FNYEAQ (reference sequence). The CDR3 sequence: CASSRGEGNEQFF. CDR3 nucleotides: TGTGCCAGCAGCCGGGGGGAAGGGAATGAGCAGTTCTTC.

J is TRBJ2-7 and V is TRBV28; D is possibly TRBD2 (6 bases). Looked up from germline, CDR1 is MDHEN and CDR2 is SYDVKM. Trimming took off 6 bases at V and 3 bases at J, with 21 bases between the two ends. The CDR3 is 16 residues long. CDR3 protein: CASSSLKWGSGYEQYF. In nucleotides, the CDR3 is TGTGCCAGCAGCTCCCTTAAGTGGGGTAGCGGCTACGAGCAGTACTTC.

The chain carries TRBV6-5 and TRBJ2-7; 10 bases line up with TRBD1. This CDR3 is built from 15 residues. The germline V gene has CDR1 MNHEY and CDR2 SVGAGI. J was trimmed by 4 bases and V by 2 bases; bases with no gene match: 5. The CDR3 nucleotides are TGTGCCAGCAGTTACCCGGACAGGGGGGTATACGAGCAGTACTTC. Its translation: CASSYPDRGVYEQYF.

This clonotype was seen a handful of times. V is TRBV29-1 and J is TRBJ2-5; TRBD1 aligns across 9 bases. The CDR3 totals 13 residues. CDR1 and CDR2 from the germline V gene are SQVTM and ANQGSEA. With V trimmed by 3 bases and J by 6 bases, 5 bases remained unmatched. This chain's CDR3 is CSVEEDRGKTQYF. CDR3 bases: TGCAGCGTTGAGGAGGACAGGGGAAAGACCCAGTACTTC.

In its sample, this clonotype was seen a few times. This CDR3 reads CASSLDASPLHF. In DNA, the CDR3 is TGCGCCAGCAGCTTGGACGCTTCACCCCTCCACTTT. This chain links TRBV5-1 with TRBJ1-6; D is unresolved. The germline gives CDR1 SGHRS, CDR2 YFSETQ. There are 12 residues in the CDR3. V was clipped by 0 bases and J by 9 bases, with 4 bases between them.

The CDR3 DNA reads TGTGCCAGCAGCCGGCCCCAGCATTTT. Translated, it gives CASSRPQHF. This chain uses TRBV7-9 with TRBJ1-5; D is undetermined. V was pared by 5 bases and J by 9 bases, with 2 bases between. The CDR3 is 9 residues long. CDR1 and CDR2 (germline): SEHNR, FQNEAQ (reference sequence). The whole variable domain, remainder taken from reference TRBV7-9 and TRBJ1-5, is DTGVSQNPRHKITKRGQNVTFRCDPISEHNRLYWYRQTLGQGPEFLTYFQNEAQLEKSRLLSDRFSAERPKGSFSTLEIQRTEQGDSAMYLCASSRPQHFGDGTRLSIL.

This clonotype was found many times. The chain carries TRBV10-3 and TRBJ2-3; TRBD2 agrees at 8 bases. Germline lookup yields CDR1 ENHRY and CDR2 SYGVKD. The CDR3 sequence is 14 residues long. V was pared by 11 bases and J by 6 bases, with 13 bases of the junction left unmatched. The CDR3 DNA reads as TGTGCCCCCGAGTGGCGGGAGGAGACCGATACGCAGTATTTT. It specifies CAPEWREETDTQYF.

Written as DNA, the CDR3 is TGCGCCAGCAGCTACGGGACTAGCGGGAGAGGAACCGGGGAGCTGTTTTTT. Protein: CASSYGTSGRGTGELFF. The chain combines TRBV5-1 with TRBJ2-2; 14 positions agree with TRBD2. The CDR3 covers 17 residues. Germline V gene data show CDR1 as SGHRS and CDR2 as YFSETQ. With 3 bases clipped from V and 5 bases from J, the junction kept 6 bases outside the gene matches.

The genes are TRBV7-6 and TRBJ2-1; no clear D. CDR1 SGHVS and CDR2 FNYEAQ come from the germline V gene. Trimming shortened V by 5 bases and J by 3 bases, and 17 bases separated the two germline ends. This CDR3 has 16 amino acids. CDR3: CASSPRPPGGYNEQFF. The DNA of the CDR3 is TGTGCCAGCAGCCCACGGCCCCCCGGTGGCTACAATGAGCAGTTCTTC.

CDR3 sequence reads: CASSYFGNQPQHF. The CDR3 DNA reads as TGTGCCAGCAGTTACTTCGGTAATCAGCCCCAGCATTTT. The chain employs TRBV6-2 or TRBV6-3 and TRBJ1-5; no reliable D call. The CDR3 consists of 13 residues. V was pared by 1 base and J by 4 bases, with 5 bases between. Germline lookup yields CDR1 MNHEY and CDR2 SVGEGT.

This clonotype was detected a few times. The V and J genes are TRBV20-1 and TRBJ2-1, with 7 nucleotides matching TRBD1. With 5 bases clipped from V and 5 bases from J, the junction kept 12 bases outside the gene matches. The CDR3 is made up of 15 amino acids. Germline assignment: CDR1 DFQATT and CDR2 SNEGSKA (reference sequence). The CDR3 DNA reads TGCAGTGCTTCAAAGACAGGGTTTGGGCACAATGAGCAGTTCTTC. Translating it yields CSASKTGFGHNEQFF.

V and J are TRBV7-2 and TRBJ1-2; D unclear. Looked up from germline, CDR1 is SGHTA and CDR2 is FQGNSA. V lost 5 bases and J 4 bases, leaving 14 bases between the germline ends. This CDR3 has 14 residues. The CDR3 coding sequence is TGTGCCAGCAGCCCTCGGCACGACGCCTATGGCTACACCTTC. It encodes CASSPRHDAYGYTF.

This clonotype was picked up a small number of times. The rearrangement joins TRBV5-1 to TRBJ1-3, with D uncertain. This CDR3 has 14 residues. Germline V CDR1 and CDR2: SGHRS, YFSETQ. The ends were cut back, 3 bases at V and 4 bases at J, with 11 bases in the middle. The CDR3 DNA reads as TGCGCCAGCAGCTATGATCCGGAGGGAAACACCATATATTTT. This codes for CASSYDPEGNTIYF.

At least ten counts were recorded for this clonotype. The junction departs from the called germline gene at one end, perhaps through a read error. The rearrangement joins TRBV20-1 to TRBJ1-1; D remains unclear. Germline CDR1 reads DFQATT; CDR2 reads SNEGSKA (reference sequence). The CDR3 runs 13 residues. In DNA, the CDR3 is TGCAGTGCCCCCCCCGGCAGGCAAACTGGAGCTTTCTTT. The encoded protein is CSAPPGRQTGAFF.

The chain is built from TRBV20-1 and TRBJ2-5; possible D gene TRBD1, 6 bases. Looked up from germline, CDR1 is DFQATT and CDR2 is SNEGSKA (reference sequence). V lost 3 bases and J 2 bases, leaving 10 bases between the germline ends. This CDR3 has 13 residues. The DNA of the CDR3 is TGCAGTGCTAGCCTTGGACAGCAAGAGACCCAGTACTTC. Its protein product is CSASLGQQETQYF.

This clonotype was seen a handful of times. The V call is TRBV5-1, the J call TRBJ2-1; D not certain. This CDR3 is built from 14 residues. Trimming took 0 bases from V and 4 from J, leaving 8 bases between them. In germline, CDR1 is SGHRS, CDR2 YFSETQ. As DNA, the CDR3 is TGCGCCAGCAGCTTGGTTGCAGTTTACAATGAGCAGTTCTTC. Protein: CASSLVAVYNEQFF.